The T cell receptor beta chain under discussion was sequenced for a study of T-cell memory formation after mild COVID-19. For the study at large: TCR clusters mostly belonged to single donors.

In the case of this clonotype: Its antigen is currently unknown.

There are 14 residues in the CDR3. Germline lookup yields CDR1 GTSNPN and CDR2 SVGIG (reference sequence). V lost 1 base and J lost 4; bases outside the gene matches: 1. From 5'RACE with constant-segment primers came TCR alpha and TCR beta cDNA libraries that carried sample barcodes and UMIs. MiXCR, run by TCRdb on the 5' RACE reads, gives a single entry per CDR3 protein. This table has about 200,000 distinct CDR3 sequences, approximately 16% appearing once. Study-level results: Among clones contracting day 15 to 85, CD4/CD8 was balanced, whereas later expanders leaned CD4+. In second-wave clones peaking day 37, SARS-CoV-2 specificity remained unconfirmed.

The TCR comes from an adult woman who had mild COVID-19 (a few samples of this study predate the infection). Cell type and time point are not known. The material sequenced was PBMCs or a T cell subset sorted from them (not recorded which). This sequence joins TRBV30 and TRBJ2-1, with 10 nucleotides matching TRBD1. The CDR3: CAWSAGQGYNEQFF. CDR3 in DNA: TGTGCCTGGAGTGCGGGACAGGGGTACAATGAGCAGTTCTTC. The entire variable domain, with the rest obtained from reference TRBV30 and TRBJ2-1, is as follows: SQTIHQWPATLVQPVGSPLSLECTVEGTSNPNLYWYRQAAGRGLQLLFYSVGIGQISSEVPQNLSASRPQDRQFILSSKKLLLSDSGFYLCAWSAGQGYNEQFFGPGTRLTVL.